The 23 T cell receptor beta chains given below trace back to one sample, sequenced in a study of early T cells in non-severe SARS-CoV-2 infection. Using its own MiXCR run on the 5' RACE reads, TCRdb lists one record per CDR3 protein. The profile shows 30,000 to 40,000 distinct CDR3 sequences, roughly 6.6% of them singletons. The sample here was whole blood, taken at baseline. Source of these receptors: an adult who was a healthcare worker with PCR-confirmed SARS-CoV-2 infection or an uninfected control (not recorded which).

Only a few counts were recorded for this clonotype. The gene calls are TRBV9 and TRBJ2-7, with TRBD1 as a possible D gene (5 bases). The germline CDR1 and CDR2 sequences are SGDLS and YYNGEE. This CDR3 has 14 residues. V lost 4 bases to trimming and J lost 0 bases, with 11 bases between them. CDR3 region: CASSPGISSYEQYV. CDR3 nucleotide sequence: TGTGCCAGCAGCCCAGGGATTTCCTCCTACGAGCAGTACGTC.

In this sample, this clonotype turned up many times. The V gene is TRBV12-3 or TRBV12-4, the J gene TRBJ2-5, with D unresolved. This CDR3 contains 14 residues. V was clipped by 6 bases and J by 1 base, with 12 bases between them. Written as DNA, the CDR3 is TGTGCCAGCAGCCCCTTTCCCGGCCAAGAGACCCAGTACTTC. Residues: CASSPFPGQETQYF.

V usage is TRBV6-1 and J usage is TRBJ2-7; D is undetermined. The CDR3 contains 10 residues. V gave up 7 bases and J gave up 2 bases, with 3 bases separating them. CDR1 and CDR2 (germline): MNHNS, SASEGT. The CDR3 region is CASTTYEQYV. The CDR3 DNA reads TGTGCCAGCACCACCTACGAGCAGTACGTC.

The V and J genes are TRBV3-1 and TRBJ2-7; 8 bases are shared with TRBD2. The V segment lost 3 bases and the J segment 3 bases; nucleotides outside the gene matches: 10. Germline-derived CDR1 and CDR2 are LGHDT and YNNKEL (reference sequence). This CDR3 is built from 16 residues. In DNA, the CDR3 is TGTGCCAGCAGCCACTCCCTACTAGCGGAGCGCTACGAGCAGTACTTC. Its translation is CASSHSLLAERYEQYF.

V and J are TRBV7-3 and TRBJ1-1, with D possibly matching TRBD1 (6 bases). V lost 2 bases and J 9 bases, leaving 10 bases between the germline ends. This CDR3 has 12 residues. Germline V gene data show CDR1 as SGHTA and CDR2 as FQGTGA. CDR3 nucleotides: TGTGCCAGCAGCTTAGGACAGAGCCAAGCTTTCTTT. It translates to CASSLGQSQAFF.

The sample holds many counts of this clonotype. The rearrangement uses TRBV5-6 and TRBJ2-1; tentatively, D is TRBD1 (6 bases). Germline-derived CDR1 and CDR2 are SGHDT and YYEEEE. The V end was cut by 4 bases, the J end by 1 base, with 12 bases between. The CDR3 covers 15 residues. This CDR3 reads CASSLERGSYNEQFF. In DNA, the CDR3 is TGTGCCAGCAGCCTAGAGAGGGGGTCCTACAATGAGCAGTTCTTC.

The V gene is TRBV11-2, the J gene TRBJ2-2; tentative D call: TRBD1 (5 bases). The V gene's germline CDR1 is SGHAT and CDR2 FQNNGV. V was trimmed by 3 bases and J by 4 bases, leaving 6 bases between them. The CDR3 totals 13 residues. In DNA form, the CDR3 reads TGTGCCAGCAGCTTCCAGGGCACCGGGGAGCTGTTTTTT. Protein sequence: CASSFQGTGELFF.

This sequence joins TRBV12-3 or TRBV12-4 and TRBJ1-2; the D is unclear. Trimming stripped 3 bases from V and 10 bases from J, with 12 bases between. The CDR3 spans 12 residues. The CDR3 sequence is CASSLPPTDYTF. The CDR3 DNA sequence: TGTGCCAGCAGTTTGCCCCCTACGGACTACACCTTC.

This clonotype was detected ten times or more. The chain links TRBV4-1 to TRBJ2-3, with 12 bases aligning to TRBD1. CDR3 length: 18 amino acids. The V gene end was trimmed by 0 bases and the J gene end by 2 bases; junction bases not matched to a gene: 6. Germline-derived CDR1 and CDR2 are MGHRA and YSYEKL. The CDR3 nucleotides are TGCGCCAGCAGCCAAGATCCCGGGACAGGGGGCCTCACAGATACGCAGTATTTT. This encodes CASSQDPGTGGLTDTQYF.

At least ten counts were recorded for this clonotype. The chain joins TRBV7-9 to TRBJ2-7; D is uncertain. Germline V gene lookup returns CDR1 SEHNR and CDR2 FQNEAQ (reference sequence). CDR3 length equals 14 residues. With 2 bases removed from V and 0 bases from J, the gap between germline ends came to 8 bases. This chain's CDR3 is CASSLSGSSYEQYF. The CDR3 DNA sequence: TGTGCCAGCAGCTTATCCGGATCCTCCTACGAGCAGTACTTC.

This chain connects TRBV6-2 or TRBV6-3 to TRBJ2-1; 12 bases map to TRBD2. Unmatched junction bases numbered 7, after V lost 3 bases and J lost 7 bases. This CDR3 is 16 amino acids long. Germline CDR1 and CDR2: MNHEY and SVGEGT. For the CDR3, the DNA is TGTGCCAGCAGTTATCGACGGACTAGCGGGGCTAATGAGCAGTTCTTC. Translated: CASSYRRTSGANEQFF.

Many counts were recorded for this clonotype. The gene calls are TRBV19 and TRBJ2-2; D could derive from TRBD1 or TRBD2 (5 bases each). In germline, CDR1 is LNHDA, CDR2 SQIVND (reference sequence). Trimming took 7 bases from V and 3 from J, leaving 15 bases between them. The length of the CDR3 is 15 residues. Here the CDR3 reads CASTPGAADTGELFF. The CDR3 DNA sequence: TGTGCCAGTACCCCCGGGGCAGCCGACACCGGGGAGCTGTTTTTT.

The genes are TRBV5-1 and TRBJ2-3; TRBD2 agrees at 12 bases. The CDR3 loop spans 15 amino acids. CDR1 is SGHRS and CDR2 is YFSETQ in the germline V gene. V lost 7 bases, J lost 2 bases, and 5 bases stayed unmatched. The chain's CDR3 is CASSWTSGDTDTQYF. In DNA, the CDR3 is TGCGCCAGCTCATGGACTAGCGGGGACACAGATACGCAGTATTTT.

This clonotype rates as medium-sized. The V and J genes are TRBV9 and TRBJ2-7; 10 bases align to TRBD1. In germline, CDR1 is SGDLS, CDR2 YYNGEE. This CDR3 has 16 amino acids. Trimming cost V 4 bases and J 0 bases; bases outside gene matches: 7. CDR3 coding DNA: TGTGCCAGCAGCTTACCGGGACAGGGGAGCTCCTACGAGCAGTACTTC. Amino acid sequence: CASSLPGQGSSYEQYF.

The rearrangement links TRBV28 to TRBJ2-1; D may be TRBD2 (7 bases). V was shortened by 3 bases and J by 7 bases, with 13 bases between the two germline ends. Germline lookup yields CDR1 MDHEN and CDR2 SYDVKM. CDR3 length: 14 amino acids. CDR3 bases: TGTGCCAGCAGTTTGGGGGGGCTAGTGAATGAGCAGTTCTTC. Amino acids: CASSLGGLVNEQFF.

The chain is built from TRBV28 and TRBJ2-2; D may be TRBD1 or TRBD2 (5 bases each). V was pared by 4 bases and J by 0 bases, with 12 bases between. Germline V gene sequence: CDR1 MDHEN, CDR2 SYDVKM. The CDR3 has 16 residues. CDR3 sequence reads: CASSWAGTANTGELFF. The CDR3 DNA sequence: TGTGCCAGCAGTTGGGCCGGGACGGCGAACACCGGGGAGCTGTTTTTT.

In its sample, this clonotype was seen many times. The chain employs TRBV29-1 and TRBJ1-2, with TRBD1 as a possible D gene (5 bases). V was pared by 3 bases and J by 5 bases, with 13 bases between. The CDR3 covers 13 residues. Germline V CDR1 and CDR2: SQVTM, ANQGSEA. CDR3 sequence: CSVDQGWEYGYTF. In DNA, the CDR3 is TGCAGCGTTGACCAGGGATGGGAGTATGGCTACACCTTC.

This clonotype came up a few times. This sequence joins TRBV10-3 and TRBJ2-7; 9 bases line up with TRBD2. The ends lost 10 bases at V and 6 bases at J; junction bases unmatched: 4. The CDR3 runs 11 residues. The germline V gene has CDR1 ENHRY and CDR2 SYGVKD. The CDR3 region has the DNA TGTGCCACCCGAGCGGGAGGCGAGCAGTACGTC. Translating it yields CATRAGGEQYV.

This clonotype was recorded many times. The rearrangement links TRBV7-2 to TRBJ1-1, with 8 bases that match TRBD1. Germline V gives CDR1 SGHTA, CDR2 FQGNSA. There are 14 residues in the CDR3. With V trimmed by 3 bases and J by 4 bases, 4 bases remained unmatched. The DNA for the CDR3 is TGTGCCAGCAGCTTGGACAGGGTGGTCACTGAAGCTTTCTTT. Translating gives CASSLDRVVTEAFF.

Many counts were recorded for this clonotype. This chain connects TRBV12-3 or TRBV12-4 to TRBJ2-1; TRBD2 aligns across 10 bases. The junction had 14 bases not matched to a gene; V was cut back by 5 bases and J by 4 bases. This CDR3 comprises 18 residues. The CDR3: CASSPDLSLAGQYNEQFF. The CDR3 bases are TGTGCCAGCAGTCCAGACCTATCACTAGCGGGACAATACAATGAGCAGTTCTTC.

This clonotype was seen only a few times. The chain's CDR3 is CASSYSPGYTDTQYF. The CDR3 DNA sequence: TGTGCCAGCAGTTACTCCCCGGGATACACAGATACGCAGTATTTT. The chain carries TRBV6-5 and TRBJ2-3; a possible D gene is TRBD2 (5 bases). Per germline, CDR1 MNHEY and CDR2 SVGAGI. The CDR3 is 15 amino acids. With 0 bases removed from V and 2 bases from J, the gap between germline ends came to 9 bases.

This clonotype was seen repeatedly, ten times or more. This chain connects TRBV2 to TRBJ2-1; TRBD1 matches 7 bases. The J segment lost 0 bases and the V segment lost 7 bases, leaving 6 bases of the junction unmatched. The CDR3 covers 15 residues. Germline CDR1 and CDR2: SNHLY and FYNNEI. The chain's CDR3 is CASKGAESSYNEQFF. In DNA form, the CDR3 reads TGTGCCAGCAAGGGGGCGGAGAGCTCCTACAATGAGCAGTTCTTC.

Here the CDR3 reads CSVERAGSSGELFF. The CDR3 DNA follows: TGCAGCGTTGAGAGGGCGGGTAGTAGCGGGGAGCTGTTTTTT. V and J are TRBV29-1 and TRBJ2-2; maybe TRBD2 (5 bases). There are 14 residues in the CDR3. Between the trimmed V and J ends, which lost 3 bases and 7 bases, there was a span of 15 bases. CDR1 and CDR2 (germline): SQVTM, ANQGSEA.